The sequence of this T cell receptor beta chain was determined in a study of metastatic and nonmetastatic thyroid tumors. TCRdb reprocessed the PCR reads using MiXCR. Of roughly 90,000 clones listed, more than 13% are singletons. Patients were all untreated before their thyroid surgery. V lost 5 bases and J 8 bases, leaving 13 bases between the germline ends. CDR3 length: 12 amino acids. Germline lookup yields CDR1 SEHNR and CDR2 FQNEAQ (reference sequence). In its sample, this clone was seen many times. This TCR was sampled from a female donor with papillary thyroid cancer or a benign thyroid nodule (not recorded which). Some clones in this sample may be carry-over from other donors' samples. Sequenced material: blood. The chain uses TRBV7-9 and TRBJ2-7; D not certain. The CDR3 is CASSAAIYKQYF. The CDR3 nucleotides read TGTGCCAGCAGCGCGGCAATATACAAGCAGTACTTC.